This T cell receptor beta chain was found in a study of memory CD4+ T cells and cytomegalovirus serostatus. At the level of the study: Of the healthy Belgian adults, roughly ten were CMV seropositive and more than 20 seronegative.

V shed 7 bases and J 2 bases; nucleotides not matched to a gene: 11. The CDR3 covers 15 residues. From germline, CDR1 is SGHRS and CDR2 YFSETQ. Some clones are missing from TCRdb's copy, which holds only in-frame ones; the method was immunoSEQ multiplex PCR. The sample has over 40,000 clones; over 70% are singletons. Single viable CD3+CD4+CD8-CD45RO+ cells were sorted as the memory CD4+ T cells. Total CD4+ T cells were enriched by CD4 positive selection. The chain recombines TRBV5-1 with TRBJ2-5; 7 bases match TRBD2. The sequenced sample was memory CD4+ T cells from blood. The receptor was isolated from an adult in good health and CMV-seronegative. In DNA, the CDR3 is TGCGCCAGCGGTCTTGAAGGCGGGGGACAAGAGACCCAGTACTTC. This translates into CASGLEGGGQETQYF.